The 9 T cell receptor beta chains given below trace back to one sample, sequenced in a study of T cell responses to AZD1222 COVID-19 vaccine. The data were produced by immunoSEQ multiplex PCR, yet TCRdb's version contains in-frame clones alone and is incomplete. Altogether around 100,000 clones are present, 90% being singletons, with the ten largest covering around 4.8%. Sequenced here: peripheral blood, sampled on day 0 of AZD1222 vaccination. These receptors were taken from an adult in good health.

V usage is TRBV6-5 and J usage is TRBJ2-2; either TRBD1 or TRBD2 may supply D (5 bases each). This CDR3 has 12 residues. V was trimmed by 8 bases and J by 6 bases, leaving 10 bases between them. Looked up from germline, CDR1 is MNHEY and CDR2 is SVGAGI. DNA for the CDR3: TGTGCCAGCGGGGACCTGTCCGGGGAGCTGTTTTTT. It is translated as CASGDLSGELFF.

The chain carries TRBV2 and TRBJ2-7; D is possibly TRBD1 or TRBD2 (6 bases each). This CDR3 comprises 14 residues. Per germline, CDR1 SNHLY and CDR2 FYNNEI. Trimming left V 6 bases short and J 4 bases short, with 16 bases between. CDR3 in DNA: TGTGCCAGCAGGTTGGGGGGCTATGCATACGAGCAGTACTTC. It translates to CASRLGGYAYEQYF.

The V and J genes are TRBV5-1 and TRBJ2-1; D is possibly TRBD2 (6 bases). The CDR3 is 16 amino acids. The germline V gene has CDR1 SGHRS and CDR2 YFSETQ. Trimming removed 0 bases at V and 9 bases at J, with 19 bases between. In DNA, the CDR3 is TGCGCCAGCAGCTTGGTTAAGAGGGGAGGCGGGTCTGAGCAGTTCTTC. It codes for CASSLVKRGGGSEQFF.

J is TRBJ2-1 and V is TRBV4-2; 11 bases match TRBD1. CDR3 length equals 16 residues. The germline gives CDR1 LGHNA, CDR2 YNFKEQ. With V trimmed by 1 base and J by 3 bases, 2 bases remained unmatched. The CDR3 DNA is TGTGCCAGCAGCCAAGGGGGACAGGGGGACTACAATGAGCAGTTCTTC. Amino acid sequence: CASSQGGQGDYNEQFF.

On this clone: A junction boundary mismatches the germline segment, possibly from a read error. The chain joins TRBV6-1 to TRBJ2-7; D remains unclear. Looked up from germline, CDR1 is MNHNS and CDR2 is SASEGT. This CDR3 comprises 14 residues. The CDR3 is CASTEVFTSYEQYF. CDR3 bases: TGTGCCAGCACTGAAGTGTTCACCTCCTACGAGCAGTACTTC.

This clone was seen just once. The gene calls are TRBV19 and TRBJ2-3; a weak D match, TRBD1 (7 bases). Trimming left V 3 bases short and J 5 bases short, with 21 bases between. The CDR3 loop spans 17 amino acids. Germline CDR1 and CDR2: LNHDA and SQIVND (reference sequence). This CDR3 is CASSIRAGVQGGDTQYF. The CDR3 nucleotides are TGTGCCAGTAGTATCAGGGCAGGGGTCCAGGGGGGAGATACGCAGTATTTT. The full variable domain, rest sourced from reference TRBV19 and TRBJ2-3, is DGGITQSPKYLFRKEGQNVTLSCEQNLNHDAMYWYRQDPGQGLRLIYYSQIVNDFQKGDIAEGYSVSREKKESFPLTVTSAQKNPTAFYLCASSIRAGVQGGDTQYFGPGTRLTVL.

The chain joins TRBV12-3 or TRBV12-4 to TRBJ1-2; D might be TRBD1 (6 bases). Trimming pared 2 bases from V and 8 bases from J, leaving 12 bases between. This CDR3 region has 13 residues. For the CDR3, the DNA is TGTGCCAGCAGTTTACAGGGGCCTCAGGGCTACACCTTC. This translates into CASSLQGPQGYTF.

The chain has TRBV30 and TRBJ2-5; D is possibly TRBD2 (6 bases). V lost 0 bases and J lost 5, with 16 bases in between. Germline V gene lookup returns CDR1 GTSNPN and CDR2 SVGIG (reference sequence). There are 15 residues in the CDR3. CDR3 amino acids: CAWSVGDFSGETQYF. The CDR3 DNA is TGTGCCTGGAGTGTAGGGGACTTCTCAGGGGAGACCCAGTACTTC.

V gene TRBV6-5 combines with J gene TRBJ2-4; D unclear. This CDR3 region has 13 residues. CDR1 is MNHEY, CDR2 SVGAGI, per germline. Trimming took 9 bases from V and 6 from J, leaving 15 bases between them. The CDR3 bases are TGTGCCAGTGAAGAGGCATCGACAAACATTCAGTACTTC. It yields the protein CASEEASTNIQYF.